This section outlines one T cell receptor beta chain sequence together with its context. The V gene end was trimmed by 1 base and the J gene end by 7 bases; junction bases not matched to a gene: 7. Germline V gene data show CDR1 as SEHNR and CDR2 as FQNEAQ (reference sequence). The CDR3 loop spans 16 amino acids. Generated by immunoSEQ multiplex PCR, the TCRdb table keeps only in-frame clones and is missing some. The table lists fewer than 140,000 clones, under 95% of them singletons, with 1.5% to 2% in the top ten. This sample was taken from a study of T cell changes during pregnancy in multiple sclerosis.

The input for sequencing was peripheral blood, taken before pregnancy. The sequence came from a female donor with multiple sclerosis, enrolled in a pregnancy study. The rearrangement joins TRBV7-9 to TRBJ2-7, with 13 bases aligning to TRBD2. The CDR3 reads CASSLGLAGGTKEQYF. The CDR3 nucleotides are TGTGCCAGCAGCTTAGGACTAGCGGGAGGAACTAAGGAGCAGTACTTC.